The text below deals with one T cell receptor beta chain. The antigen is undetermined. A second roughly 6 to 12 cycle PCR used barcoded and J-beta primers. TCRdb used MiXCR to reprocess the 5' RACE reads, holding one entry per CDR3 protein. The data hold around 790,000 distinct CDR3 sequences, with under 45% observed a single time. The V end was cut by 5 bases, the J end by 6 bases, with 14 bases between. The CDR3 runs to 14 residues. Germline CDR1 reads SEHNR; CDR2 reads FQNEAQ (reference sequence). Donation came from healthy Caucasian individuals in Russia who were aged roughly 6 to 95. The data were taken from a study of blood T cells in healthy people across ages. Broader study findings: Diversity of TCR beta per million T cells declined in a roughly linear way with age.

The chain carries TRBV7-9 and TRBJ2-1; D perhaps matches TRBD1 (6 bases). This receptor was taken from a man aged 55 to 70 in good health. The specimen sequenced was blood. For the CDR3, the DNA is TGTGCCAGCAGCCCGTTGACAGGATCCAATGAGCAGTTCTTC. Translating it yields CASSPLTGSNEQFF.